This T cell receptor (beta chain) emerged from a study of blood T cell repertoires in COVID-19. As for the study in general: Specimens from acute and convalescent COVID-19 originated in the United States, Italy and Spain. T cells, B-cell-depleted T cells, or PBMCs provided the cDNA or gDNA that served as material.

CDR3 length: 16 amino acids. V was shortened by 0 bases and J by 3 bases, with 14 bases between the two germline ends. Authors' analysis steps: It was from reference gene primer amplification that nucleated cell counts were estimated. This table comes from immunoSEQ multiplex PCR, and its TCRdb copy is limited to in-frame clones, with some not included. V, J and clone size were drawn from that table, and D and trimming were deduced from the DNA. The sample contains roughly 330,000 clones, over 75% of which appear only once. This receptor was identified in a woman between 50 and 59 years old with active or convalescent COVID-19. The chain uses TRBV23-1 and TRBJ1-1, with D perhaps TRBD1 (5 bases). TRBV23-1 is noted as an ORF with a role that remains uncertain. Sequencing was carried out using peripheral blood. CDR3 in DNA: TGCGCCAGCAGTCAATCAAAAAGGGGCGCGGACACTGAAGCTTTCTTT. This translates into CASSQSKRGADTEAFF.